The 20 T cell receptor beta chains listed next were all sequenced from one sample in a study of CD8+CD57+ T cells in acquired aplastic anemia. Genomic DNA was employed as the template in profiling TCR beta VDJ and CDR3. TCRdb called the reads again in MiXCR, with one record for every CDR3 protein. The sample contains about 190,000 distinct CDR3 sequences, roughly half of which appear only once. Sample: sorted CD4+, CD8+, or CD8+CD57+ T cells (not recorded which) from PBMCs. The source of these receptors is a human donor in good health, serving as a control.

This chain connects TRBV7-8 to TRBJ2-2, with D unresolved. The CDR3 consists of 13 residues. CDR1 and CDR2 (germline): SGHVS, FQNEAQ. The V end lost 8 bases, the J end lost 5 bases, and 12 bases lay between the germline ends. The CDR3: CASAHVVTGELFF. CDR3 DNA: TGTGCCAGCGCCCACGTAGTGACCGGGGAGCTGTTTTTT.

The chain recombines TRBV3-1 with TRBJ1-1; D is unclear. The CDR3 covers 14 residues. V was trimmed by 5 bases and J by 2 bases, leaving 12 bases between them. In germline, CDR1 is LGHDT, CDR2 YNNKEL (reference sequence). CDR3 coding DNA: TGTGCCAGCAGCAACCCTCTAAGCAACACTGAAGCTTTCTTT. It codes for CASSNPLSNTEAFF.

CDR3 sequence reads: CASSTGYYEQYF. As DNA, the CDR3 is TGTGCCAGCTCGACAGGGTACTACGAGCAGTACTTC. The chain recombines TRBV2 with TRBJ2-7; 7 nucleotides line up with TRBD1. V lost 8 bases, J lost 3 bases, and 4 bases stayed unmatched. Germline-derived CDR1 and CDR2 are SNHLY and FYNNEI. The CDR3 runs 12 residues.

The J gene is TRBJ1-1, the V gene TRBV20-1, with D uncertain. Germline V CDR1 and CDR2: DFQATT, SNEGSKA (reference sequence). Trimming left V 0 bases short and J 7 bases short, with 12 bases between. The CDR3 is 13 residues long. The CDR3 bases are TGCAGTGCTAGAGAGAGCTGGGCAGATGAAGCTTTCTTT. As protein: CSARESWADEAFF.

This clonotype was recorded a few times. The chain has TRBV10-3 and TRBJ2-3; D is unclear. The CDR3 has 12 amino acids. V lost 2 bases, J lost 2 bases, and 2 bases lay in between. The germline V gene encodes CDR1 ENHRY and CDR2 SYGVKD. CDR3 loop: CAISENTDTQYF. In DNA form, the CDR3 reads TGTGCCATCAGTGAGAACACAGATACGCAGTATTTT.

CDR3 protein: CASSEDSFNSPLHF. The CDR3 coding sequence is TGTGCCAGCAGCGAGGACAGCTTTAATTCACCCCTCCACTTT. This chain connects TRBV9 to TRBJ1-6; possible D gene TRBD1, 6 bases. Deletions cut 3 bases from V and 6 bases from J, with 10 bases between. Germline V gene lookup returns CDR1 SGDLS and CDR2 YYNGEE. The CDR3 totals 14 residues.

In its sample, this clonotype was seen many times. The genes are TRBV19 and TRBJ1-5; a weak D match, TRBD1 (5 bases). CDR3 length: 17 amino acids. V was shortened by 1 base and J by 2 bases, with 15 bases between the two germline ends. CDR1 and CDR2 (germline): LNHDA, SQIVND (reference sequence). In DNA, the CDR3 is TGTGCCAGTAGTATAGTGAGGGGACTGAGAGGCAATCAGCCCCAGCATTTT. Amino acids: CASSIVRGLRGNQPQHF. Full variable domain (remainder filled in from reference TRBV19 and TRBJ1-5): DGGITQSPKYLFRKEGQNVTLSCEQNLNHDAMYWYRQDPGQGLRLIYYSQIVNDFQKGDIAEGYSVSREKKESFPLTVTSAQKNPTAFYLCASSIVRGLRGNQPQHFGDGTRLSIL.

In its sample, this clonotype was seen many times. The V and J genes are TRBV24-1 and TRBJ2-6; D may be TRBD2 (6 bases). Germline CDR1 KGHDR, CDR2 SFDVKD. V gave up 5 bases and J gave up 1 base, with 11 bases separating them. The CDR3 loop spans 16 amino acids. CDR3 DNA sequence: TGTGCCACCAGTGGGGGAGGAGGGTCTGGGGCCAACGTCCTGACTTTC. As protein: CATSGGGGSGANVLTF.

Ten or more counts support this clonotype. The gene calls are TRBV11-1 and TRBJ2-3; D possibly corresponds to TRBD1 (5 bases). V lost 5 bases, J lost 0 bases, and 12 bases lay in between. The CDR3 runs to 15 residues. From germline, CDR1 is SGHAT and CDR2 FQDESV (reference sequence). The CDR3 loop is CASSRTTDSTDTQYF. In DNA form, the CDR3 reads TGTGCCAGCAGCCGGACGACAGATAGCACAGATACGCAGTATTTT.

The chain employs TRBV29-1 and TRBJ1-2; D ambiguous. Trimming removed 7 bases at V and 8 bases at J, with 14 bases between. From germline, CDR1 is SQVTM and CDR2 ANQGSEA. The CDR3 runs to 11 residues. CDR3 residues: CSAVEAGGYTF. The CDR3 DNA reads TGCAGCGCCGTGGAGGCCGGCGGCTACACCTTC.

This chain's CDR3 is CAIMTTGANVLTF. The CDR3 bases are TGTGCCATCATGACGACAGGGGCCAACGTCCTGACTTTC. This chain connects TRBV10-3 to TRBJ2-6; no firm D call. The V end lost 7 bases, the J end lost 4 bases, and 8 bases lay between the germline ends. Looked up from germline, CDR1 is ENHRY and CDR2 is SYGVKD. This CDR3 spans 13 amino acids.

This chain links TRBV7-8 with TRBJ2-7, with TRBD1 as a possible D gene (6 bases). This CDR3 region has 17 residues. Germline CDR1 and CDR2: SGHVS and FQNEAQ. Trimming stripped 5 bases from V and 2 bases from J, with 22 bases between. The CDR3 here is CASSISGLTGTPYEQYF. CDR3 nucleotides: TGTGCCAGCAGCATCAGCGGCCTCACAGGGACCCCCTACGAGCAGTACTTC.

This chain uses TRBV12-3 or TRBV12-4 with TRBJ1-1; D not certain. The ends were cut back, 3 bases at V and 6 bases at J, with 8 bases in the middle. The CDR3 is made up of 12 amino acids. The CDR3 DNA reads as TGTGCCAGCAGTTTGTCTGTCCCTGAAGCTTTCTTT. As protein: CASSLSVPEAFF.

This clonotype came up many times. The V gene is TRBV20-1, the J gene TRBJ2-5; D possibly corresponds to TRBD1 (7 bases). The V gene's germline CDR1 is DFQATT and CDR2 SNEGSKA (reference sequence). The CDR3 loop spans 13 amino acids. Trimming took off 4 bases at V and 2 bases at J, with 11 bases between the two ends. CDR3 protein: CSANQGGQETQYF. Here the CDR3 DNA reads TGCAGTGCTAACCAGGGGGGACAAGAGACCCAGTACTTC.

The chain couples TRBV19 to TRBJ2-3, with TRBD2 as a possible D gene (5 bases). Germline lookup yields CDR1 LNHDA and CDR2 SQIVND (reference sequence). Trimming took 9 bases from V and 6 from J, leaving 10 bases between them. The CDR3 is made up of 11 amino acids. The CDR3 reads CASGDWDTQYF. In DNA, the CDR3 is TGTGCCAGCGGGGATTGGGATACGCAGTATTTT.

In its sample, this clonotype was seen many times. The CDR3 nucleotides are TGTGCCAGCAGAGGGACACCTAACACTGAAGCTTTCTTT. Translation gives CASRGTPNTEAFF. The V gene is TRBV6-4, the J gene TRBJ1-1, with a possible D match to TRBD1 (6 bases). The CDR3 has 13 amino acids. Germline V gene sequence: CDR1 MRHNA, CDR2 SNTAGT. V was cut by 6 bases and J by 2 bases, with 10 bases left in between.

This clonotype was seen more than once but under ten times. The chain joins TRBV10-2 to TRBJ1-5; 10 bases are a match to TRBD1. V was pared by 7 bases and J by 7 bases, with 13 bases of the junction left unmatched. This CDR3 has 16 residues. Per the germline V gene, CDR1 is WSHSY and CDR2 is SAAADI. The DNA of the CDR3 is TGCGCCAGCAACGCCGGGACAGGGGATCGGATCCAGCCCCAGCATTTT. Protein sequence: CASNAGTGDRIQPQHF.

V usage is TRBV10-1 and J usage is TRBJ2-2, with TRBD2 matching 9 bases. The V gene's germline CDR1 is WNHNN and CDR2 SYGVQD (reference sequence). The ends lost 3 bases at V and 9 bases at J; junction bases unmatched: 8. The CDR3 spans 15 residues. The CDR3 loop reads CASSDVGTSIRELFF. The CDR3 DNA reads TGCGCCAGCAGTGACGTTGGGACTAGCATCCGGGAGCTGTTTTTT.

This clonotype has ten or more counts. The CDR3 sequence: CASSFGAGYEQYF. As DNA, the CDR3 is TGTGCCAGCAGCTTCGGAGCAGGTTACGAGCAGTACTTC. The chain has TRBV11-3 and TRBJ2-7; D ambiguous. Trimming left V 3 bases short and J 4 bases short, with 10 bases between. Per the germline V gene, CDR1 is SGHNT and CDR2 is YENEEA. CDR3 size: 13 residues.

This clonotype was observed many times. The chain joins TRBV11-2 to TRBJ1-4; D is unclear. The ends were cut back, 5 bases at V and 2 bases at J, with 12 bases in the middle. This CDR3 spans 15 amino acids. Germline-derived CDR1 and CDR2 are SGHAT and FQNNGV. The DNA for the CDR3 is TGTGCCAGCAGCCCCCGACCAGCCACTAATGAAAAACTGTTTTTT. Amino acids: CASSPRPATNEKLFF.